This paragraph covers one T cell receptor (beta chain) sequence. Its antigen is unknown. No base quality values were provided; no much bigger clone lies one nucleotide off. Using the deep immunoSEQ assay, TCR CDR3 regions were amplified from genomic DNA by multiplex PCR. For each cell subset, the extracted genomic DNA was distributed evenly across all wells of several immunoSEQ 96-well plates, and each plate served as one replicate. Each replicate PCR for sorted subsets received around 0.2 ug genomic DNA, equal to about 30,000 T cell genomes. Purified libraries were quantified with a Qubit 3.0 fluorometer, sized on a Bioanalyzer 2100, and re-quantified with the KAPA Library Quantification kit. A separate single-read 150-cycle Illumina NextSeq 550 flow cell was used to sequence each immunoSEQ 96-well plate. The authors' analysis ran thus. The immunoSEQ output contained only junctional sequences without quality scores, so filtering could not match that applied to full-length reads. Sequences were annotated with PyIR, a Python wrapper for IgBLAST v1.9, using IMGT germline references to assign V/J genes and CDR3. Reads with weak V/J assignments (E-value above 1e-6), missing CDR3, stop codons, out-of-frame junctions, or ambiguous translated residues were removed. V3J clonotypes were defined by identical inferred V gene, J gene, and CDR3 amino acid sequence. Percentage overlap between repertoires was calculated by dividing the number of shared unique clonotypes by the size of the smaller repertoire. Richness of each repertoire was evaluated using RTK rarefaction, the Chao1 estimator, and Recon v2.1 estimates of unobserved clonotypes. OLGA was used to compute generation probabilities for all TCRbeta clonotypes that the gDNA method yielded from a handful of donors. Sourced from immuneACCESS, this table was stored by TCRdb with only in-frame sequences that have V and J called. A share of the clones is absent; for the studies checked, an unresolved V gene accounts for under half, and the remainder has no known explanation. V and J calls and clone size are those listed in that table; D and trimming were worked out from the DNA. The sample includes 2,100,000 or so clones, with approximately 96% observed a single time. The ten largest clones capture about 0.13% of the sample.

The germline V gene (reference sequence) specifies SGHKS as CDR1 and YYEKEE as CDR2. The CDR3 starts with the cysteine, ends with the phenylalanine, and has 15 residues. The kept DNA is CDR3 alone, 45 bases in frame from the first base. V ends up 3 bases short and J 4 bases short, with an unmatched junction base count of 6. The data stem from a study of shared clonotypes between healthy human individuals (dated by TCRdb to the early 2020s). Regarding the study in general: The cohort included a few men and a couple of women between 18 and 49 years of age. Libraries were prepared and TCR repertoires were sequenced by different laboratories using diverse techniques, in order to increase sequencing depth and limit assay-specific biases. Blood TCR repertoires of a handful of healthy adults were deeply sequenced to estimate repertoire size and the extent of clonotype sharing between individuals. Per donor, leukapheresis produced somewhere between about 0.94 and 8.9 billion PBMCs. For each donor, CD4 naive and CD4 memory were each given three plates, CD8 naive was given two plates, and CD8 memory was given one plate.

The study at large found these results: About 5% of naive CD4, around 3.5% of naive CD8, roughly 2.5% of memory CD4, and less than 0.45% of memory CD8 clonotypes were shared across several donors. Clonotypes shared by all four sorted-subset donors showed higher generation probabilities than non-shared clonotypes. Rarefaction of sorted-subset datasets indicated incomplete sequencing despite the large sequencing depth. Naive subsets generally had larger estimated clonotype richness than memory subsets did. Sampling was limited to blood, and TCR repertoires in tissue likely differ from TCR repertoires in blood. Because the study included a small number of donors, the genetic and exposure-history diversity represented was limited. Based on pairwise subsampling, the degree of clonotype sharing among donors was expected to be affected by sequencing depth.

Healthy HIV-negative adults with no recently reported acute infections or vaccinations were included as donors. Every donor was a Caucasian adult living in Nashville, Tennessee, USA. CD4+ T cells were enriched by magnetic negative selection; naive cells were then positively selected on CD45RA, and the negative fraction formed the memory subset. Blood was collected by leukapheresis, and PBMCs were isolated by Ficoll-Histopaque density gradient centrifugation and then cryopreserved in liquid nitrogen vapor phase. Analytical flow cytometry was used to check the purity and quantity of every magnetically sorted T cell population. From each sorted fraction, genomic DNA was isolated and quantified by UV absorbance on a Nanodrop 2000c.

Recombination linked TRBV5-5 to TRBJ2-2, with TRBD2 identical over 7 junction bases. This TCR derives from a man between 18 and 35 years old in good health. Sequenced material: naive CD4+ T cells sorted from blood. The label giving this sample's cell subset or site can be read as: CD45RA+ positively selected. The CDR3 protein sequence reads: CASSWSGVTTGELFF. The nucleotides read TGTGCCAGCAGCTGGAGCGGGGTGACCACCGGGGAGCTGTTTTTT.